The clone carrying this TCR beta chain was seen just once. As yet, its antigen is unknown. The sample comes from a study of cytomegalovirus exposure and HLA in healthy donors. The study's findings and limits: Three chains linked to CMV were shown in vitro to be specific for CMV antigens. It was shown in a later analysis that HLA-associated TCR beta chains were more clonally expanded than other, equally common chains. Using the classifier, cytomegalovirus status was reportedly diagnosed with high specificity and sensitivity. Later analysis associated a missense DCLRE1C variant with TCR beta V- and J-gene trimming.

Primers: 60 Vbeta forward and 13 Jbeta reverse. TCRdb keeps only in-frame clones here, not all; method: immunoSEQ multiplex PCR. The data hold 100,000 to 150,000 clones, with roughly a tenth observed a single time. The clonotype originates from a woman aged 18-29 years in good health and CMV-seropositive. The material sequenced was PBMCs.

DNA of the CDR3: TGTGCCAGTAATCGGGGTTACACCGGGGAGCTGTTTTTT. Its protein is CASNRGYTGELFF. The rearrangement joins TRBV19 to TRBJ2-2, with a possible D match to TRBD2 (5 bases). V shed 7 bases and J shed 3 bases, with 9 bases lying between them. Germline CDR1 reads LNHDA; CDR2 reads SQIVND (reference sequence). The CDR3 totals 13 residues.